Shown below are 8 T cell receptor beta chains from a single sample sequenced in a study of T-cell reconstitution after alpha-beta-depleted transplantation in children (dated by TCRdb to about 2016). Receptor amplification or capture employed PCR. Sequencing took place on an Illumina HiSeq 2500. TCR library preparation used molecular barcoding, with unique molecular identifiers applied to normalize quantification of the TCRbeta repertoire. TCRdb reanalyzed the raw reads on its own, using fastp at Q25 for trimming and MiXCR for clone calling, and kept in-frame beta chains. Each entry merges the rows of one CDR3 protein and shows their most common DNA and genes. The sample profile shows nearly 550,000 distinct CDR3 sequences; 15% to 20% of them were found once. The ten most abundant clones make up 2.5% to 3.5% of the sample. The specimen comprised PBMCs from the stem cell graft donor, sampled from the stem cell graft. The receptors stem from a human donor who donated a stem cell graft to a child with acute lymphoblastic leukemia.

This clonotype was seen a handful of times. The chain is built from TRBV7-9 and TRBJ1-1; no definite D call. Germline lookup yields CDR1 SEHNR and CDR2 FQNEAQ (reference sequence). This CDR3 has 13 amino acids. Trimming removed 2 bases at V and 8 bases at J, with 12 bases between. The CDR3 sequence: CASSLKVDREAFF. Here the CDR3 DNA reads TGTGCCAGCAGCTTAAAGGTGGATAGGGAAGCTTTCTTT.

J is TRBJ1-3 and V is TRBV29-1, with no clear D. CDR3 length equals 15 residues. V lost 1 base and J 0 bases, leaving 10 bases between the germline ends. Per germline, CDR1 SQVTM and CDR2 ANQGSEA. CDR3 loop: CSVEGTLSSGNTIYF. The CDR3 coding sequence is TGCAGCGTTGAAGGGACGCTAAGCTCTGGAAACACCATATATTTT.

This clonotype turned up a few times. V gene TRBV4-2 combines with J gene TRBJ2-7; tentatively, D is TRBD1 (7 bases). CDR3 size: 16 residues. Looked up from germline, CDR1 is LGHNA and CDR2 is YNFKEQ. Trimming shortened V by 0 bases and J by 0 bases, and 12 bases separated the two germline ends. In DNA form, the CDR3 reads TGTGCCAGCAGCCAAGAAGGAGGGGGCCTCTCCTACGAGCAGTACTTC. Translated, it gives CASSQEGGGLSYEQYF.

This clonotype has a handful of counts. This chain links TRBV12-3 or TRBV12-4 with TRBJ2-2; perhaps TRBD1 as D (6 bases). V shed 6 bases and J shed 3 bases, with 26 bases lying between them. The CDR3 totals 19 residues. The CDR3 loop is CASSGHPRGGPEYTGELFF. In nucleotides, the CDR3 is TGTGCCAGCAGCGGACACCCCAGGGGCGGACCTGAATACACCGGGGAGCTGTTTTTT.

This clonotype has more than one count but fewer than ten. The chain employs TRBV29-1 and TRBJ1-1, with a weak D call TRBD1 (5 bases). CDR3 size: 10 residues. Between the trimmed V and J ends, which lost 4 bases and 8 bases, there was a span of 8 bases. Germline CDR1 SQVTM, CDR2 ANQGSEA. CDR3 nucleotides: TGCAGCGTTGGCGACAGAGAAGCTTTCTTT. Its protein is CSVGDREAFF. Combining the CDR3 with reference TRBV29-1 and TRBJ1-1 gives the whole variable domain SAVISQKPSRDICQRGTSLTIQCQVDSQVTMMFWYRQQPGQSLTLIATANQGSEATYESGFVIDKFPISRPNLTFSTLTVSNMSPEDSSIYLCSVGDREAFFGQGTRLTVV.

Here the CDR3 DNA reads TGCGCCAGCAGCGGAGGGCTAGCGGACAATGAGCAGTTCTTC. The encoded protein is CASSGGLADNEQFF. The chain links TRBV5-1 to TRBJ2-1, with 7 bases lining up with TRBD2. Germline V gives CDR1 SGHRS, CDR2 YFSETQ. V lost 4 bases, J lost 5 bases, and 6 bases stayed unmatched. This CDR3 contains 14 residues.

This chain links TRBV5-1 with TRBJ2-1; TRBD2 matches 11 bases. This CDR3 has 16 residues. The V segment lost 4 bases and the J segment 1 base; nucleotides outside the gene matches: 4. Germline V gene sequence: CDR1 SGHRS, CDR2 YFSETQ. The CDR3 sequence: CASSAGTSGSYNEQFF. CDR3 bases: TGCGCCAGCAGCGCCGGGACTAGCGGTTCCTACAATGAGCAGTTCTTC.

This clonotype was counted between two and nine times. The V call is TRBV4-1, the J call TRBJ2-1; D call uncertain. Germline values: CDR1 MGHRA, CDR2 YSYEKL. There are 14 residues in the CDR3. V was clipped by 3 bases and J by 5 bases, with 11 bases between them. The chain's CDR3 is CASSHLLPNNEQFF. For the CDR3, the DNA is TGCGCCAGCAGCCATCTCTTACCAAACAATGAGCAGTTCTTC.